This entry describes one TCR beta chain. The antigen is unknown. These data are taken from a study of shared clonotypes between healthy human individuals. Germline lookup yields CDR1 LNHDA and CDR2 SQIVND (reference sequence). The CDR3 is 15 amino acids. V lost 5 bases to trimming and J lost 4 bases, with 17 bases between them. A deep-level run was used for the assay. Using immunoSEQ multiplex PCR, the repertoire was profiled, and TCRdb retains in-frame clones only, with some absent. The sample lists approximately 1.1 million clones, 75% to 80% occurring once. Study observations and caveats: Naive subsets generally exceeded memory subsets in estimated richness.

The clonotype comes from a man between 18 and 35 years old in good health. Some clones in this sample may be carry-over from other donors' samples. Sequences were obtained from memory CD4+ T cells from PBMCs. The subset is: CD45RA-negative fraction. The V and J genes are TRBV19 and TRBJ1-1; no clear D. The CDR3 nucleotides read TGTGCCAGTAGTGCGTTACTGGGAGGTGGCACTGAAGCTTTCTTT. This translates into CASSALLGGGTEAFF.